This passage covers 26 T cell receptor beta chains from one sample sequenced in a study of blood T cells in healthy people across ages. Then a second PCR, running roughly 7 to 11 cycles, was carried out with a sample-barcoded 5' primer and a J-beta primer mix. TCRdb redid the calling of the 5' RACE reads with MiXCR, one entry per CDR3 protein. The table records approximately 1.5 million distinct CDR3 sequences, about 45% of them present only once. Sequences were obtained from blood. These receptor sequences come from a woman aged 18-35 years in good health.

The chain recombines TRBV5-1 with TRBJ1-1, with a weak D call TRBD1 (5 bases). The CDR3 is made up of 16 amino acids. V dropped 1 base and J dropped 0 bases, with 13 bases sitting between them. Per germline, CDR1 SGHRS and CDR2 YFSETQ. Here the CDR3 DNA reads TGCGCCAGCAGCTTGTGGGGCAGGGAGATGAACACTGAAGCTTTCTTT. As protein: CASSLWGREMNTEAFF.

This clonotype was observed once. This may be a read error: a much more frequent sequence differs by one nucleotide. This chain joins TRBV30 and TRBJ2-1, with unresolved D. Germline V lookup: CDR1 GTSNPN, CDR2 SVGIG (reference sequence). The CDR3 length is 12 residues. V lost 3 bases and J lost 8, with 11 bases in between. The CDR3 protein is CAWRRVGDEQFF. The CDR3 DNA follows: TGTGCCTGGAGACGAGTCGGCGATGAGCAGTTCTTC.

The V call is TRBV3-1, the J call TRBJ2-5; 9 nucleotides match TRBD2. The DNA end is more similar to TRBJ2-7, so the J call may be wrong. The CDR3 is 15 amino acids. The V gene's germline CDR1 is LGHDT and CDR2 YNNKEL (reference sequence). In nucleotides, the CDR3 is TGTGCCAGCAGCCTAGCCGGGACTAGCAATTGCGAGCAGTACTTC. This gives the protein CASSLAGTSNCEQYF.

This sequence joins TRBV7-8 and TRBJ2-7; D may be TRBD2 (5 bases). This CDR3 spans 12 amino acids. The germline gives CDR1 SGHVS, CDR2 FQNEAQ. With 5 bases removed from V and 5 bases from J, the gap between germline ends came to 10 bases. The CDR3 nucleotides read TGTGCCAGCAGCCCAGAGGGCCACGAGCAGTACTTC. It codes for CASSPEGHEQYF.

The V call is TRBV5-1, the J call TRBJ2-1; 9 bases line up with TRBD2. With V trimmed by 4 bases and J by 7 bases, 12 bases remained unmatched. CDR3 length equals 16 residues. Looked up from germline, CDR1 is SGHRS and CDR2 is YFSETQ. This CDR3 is CASSPDIAGEGNEQFF. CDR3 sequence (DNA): TGCGCCAGCAGCCCTGACATAGCGGGAGAGGGGAATGAGCAGTTCTTC.

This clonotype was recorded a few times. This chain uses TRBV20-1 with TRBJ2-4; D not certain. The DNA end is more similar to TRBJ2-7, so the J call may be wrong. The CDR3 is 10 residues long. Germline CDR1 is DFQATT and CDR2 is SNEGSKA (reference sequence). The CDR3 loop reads CSARLGEQYF. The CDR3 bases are TGCAGTGCTAGATTAGGCGAGCAGTACTTC.

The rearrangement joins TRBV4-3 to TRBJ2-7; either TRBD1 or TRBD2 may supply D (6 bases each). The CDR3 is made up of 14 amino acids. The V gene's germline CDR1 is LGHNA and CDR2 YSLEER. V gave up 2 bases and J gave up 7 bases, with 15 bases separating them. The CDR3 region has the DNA TGCGCCAGCAGCCAACCGGGGGCCCACCATGAGCAGTACTTC. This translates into CASSQPGAHHEQYF.

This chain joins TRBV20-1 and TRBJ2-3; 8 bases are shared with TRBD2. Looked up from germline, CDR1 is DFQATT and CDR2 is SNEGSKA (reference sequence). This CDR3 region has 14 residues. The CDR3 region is CSLPRLASTDTQYF. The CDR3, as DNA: TGCAGCTTGCCAAGACTAGCGAGCACAGATACGCAGTATTTT.

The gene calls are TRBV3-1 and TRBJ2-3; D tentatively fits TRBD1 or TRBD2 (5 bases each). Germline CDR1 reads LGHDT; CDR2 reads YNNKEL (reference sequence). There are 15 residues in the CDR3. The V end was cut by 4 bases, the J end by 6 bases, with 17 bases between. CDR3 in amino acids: CASSLGTGNYDTQYF. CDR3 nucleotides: TGTGCCAGCAGCCTAGGGACGGGGAACTACGATACGCAGTATTTT.

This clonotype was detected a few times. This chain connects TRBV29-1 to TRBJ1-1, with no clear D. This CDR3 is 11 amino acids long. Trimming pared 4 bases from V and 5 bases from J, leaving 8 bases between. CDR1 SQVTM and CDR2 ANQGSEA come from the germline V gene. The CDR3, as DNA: TGCAGCGTTGCGGCCGCAACTGAAGCTTTCTTT. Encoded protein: CSVAAATEAFF.

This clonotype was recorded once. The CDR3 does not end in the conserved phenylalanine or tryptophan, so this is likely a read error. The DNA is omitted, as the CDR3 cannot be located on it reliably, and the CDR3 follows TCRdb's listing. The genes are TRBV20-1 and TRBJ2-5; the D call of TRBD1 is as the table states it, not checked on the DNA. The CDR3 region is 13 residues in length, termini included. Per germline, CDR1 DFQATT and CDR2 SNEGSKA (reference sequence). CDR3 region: CSARDIPGYIFGS.

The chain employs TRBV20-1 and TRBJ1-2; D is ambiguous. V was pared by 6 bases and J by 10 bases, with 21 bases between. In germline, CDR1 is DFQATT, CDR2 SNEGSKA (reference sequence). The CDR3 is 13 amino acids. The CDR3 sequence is CSAPGAQKPSYTF. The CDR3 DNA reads TGCAGTGCCCCAGGCGCCCAGAAGCCATCCTACACCTTC.

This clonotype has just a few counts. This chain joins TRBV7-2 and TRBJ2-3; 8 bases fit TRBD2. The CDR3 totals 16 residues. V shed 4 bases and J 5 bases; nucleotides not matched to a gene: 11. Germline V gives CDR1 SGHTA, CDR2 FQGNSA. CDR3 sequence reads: CASSYPLAGGRDTQYF. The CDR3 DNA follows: TGTGCCAGCAGCTACCCCTTGGCGGGGGGAAGAGATACGCAGTATTTT.

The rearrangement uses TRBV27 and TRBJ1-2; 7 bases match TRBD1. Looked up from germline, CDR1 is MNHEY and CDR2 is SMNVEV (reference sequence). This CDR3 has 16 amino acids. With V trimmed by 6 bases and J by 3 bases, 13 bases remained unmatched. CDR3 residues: CASRPRQGASYYGYTF. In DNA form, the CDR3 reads TGTGCCAGCAGGCCCCGACAGGGTGCAAGTTACTATGGCTACACCTTC.

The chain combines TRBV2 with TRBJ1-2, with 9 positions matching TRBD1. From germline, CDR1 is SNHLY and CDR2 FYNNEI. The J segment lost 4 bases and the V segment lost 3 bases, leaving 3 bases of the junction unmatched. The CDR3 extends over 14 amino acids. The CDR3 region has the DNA TGTGCCAGCAGTGAGGAACAGGGGGCCTATGGCTACACCTTC. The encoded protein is CASSEEQGAYGYTF.

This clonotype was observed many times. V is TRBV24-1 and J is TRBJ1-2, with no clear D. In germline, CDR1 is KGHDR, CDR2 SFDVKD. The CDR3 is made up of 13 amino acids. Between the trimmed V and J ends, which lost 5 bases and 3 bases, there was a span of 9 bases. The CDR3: CATSVSRDYGYTF. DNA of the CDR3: TGTGCCACCAGTGTTTCAAGAGACTATGGCTACACCTTC.

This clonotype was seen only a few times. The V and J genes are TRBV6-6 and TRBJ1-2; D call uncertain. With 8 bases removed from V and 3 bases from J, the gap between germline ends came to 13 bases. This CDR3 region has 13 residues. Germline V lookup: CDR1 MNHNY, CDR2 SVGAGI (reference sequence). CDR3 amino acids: CASAVGYDYGYTF. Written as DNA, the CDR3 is TGTGCCAGCGCGGTCGGGTACGACTATGGCTACACCTTC.

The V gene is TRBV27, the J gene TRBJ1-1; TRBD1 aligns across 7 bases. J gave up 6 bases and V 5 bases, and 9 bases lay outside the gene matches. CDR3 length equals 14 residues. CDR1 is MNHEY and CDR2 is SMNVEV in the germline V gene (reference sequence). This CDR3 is CASSERQGGSEAFF. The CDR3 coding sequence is TGTGCCAGCAGTGAAAGACAGGGAGGGTCTGAAGCTTTCTTT.

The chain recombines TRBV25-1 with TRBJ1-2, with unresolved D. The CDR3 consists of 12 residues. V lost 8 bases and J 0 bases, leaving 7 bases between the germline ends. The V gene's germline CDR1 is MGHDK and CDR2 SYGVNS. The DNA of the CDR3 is TGTGCCAGCCGACATTCTAACTATGGCTACACCTTC. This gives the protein CASRHSNYGYTF.

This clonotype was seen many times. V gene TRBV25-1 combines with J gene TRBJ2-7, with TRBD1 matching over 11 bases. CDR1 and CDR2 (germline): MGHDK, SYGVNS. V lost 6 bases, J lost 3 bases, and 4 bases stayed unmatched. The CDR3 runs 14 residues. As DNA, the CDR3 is TGTGCCAGCAGCGGGACAGGGGGTATCTACGAGCAGTACTTC. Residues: CASSGTGGIYEQYF.

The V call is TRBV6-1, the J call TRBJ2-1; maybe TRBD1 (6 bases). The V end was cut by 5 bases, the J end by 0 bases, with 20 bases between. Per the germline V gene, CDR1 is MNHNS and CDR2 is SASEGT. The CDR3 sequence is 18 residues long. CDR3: CASSQRGRGFHSYNEQFF. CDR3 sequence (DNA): TGTGCCAGCAGTCAGAGGGGCAGGGGTTTTCACTCCTACAATGAGCAGTTCTTC.

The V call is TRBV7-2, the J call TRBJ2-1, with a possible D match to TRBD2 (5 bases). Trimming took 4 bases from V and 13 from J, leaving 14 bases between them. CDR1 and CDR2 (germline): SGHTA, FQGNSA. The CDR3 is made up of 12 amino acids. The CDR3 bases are TGTGCCAGCAGCTCGGGCAGGACTCCTCAGTTCTTC. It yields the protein CASSSGRTPQFF.

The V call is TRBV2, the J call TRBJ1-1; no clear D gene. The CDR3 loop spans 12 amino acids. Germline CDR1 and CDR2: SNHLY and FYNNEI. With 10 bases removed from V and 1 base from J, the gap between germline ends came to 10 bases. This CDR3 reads CATGETNTEAFF. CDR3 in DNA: TGTGCCACGGGAGAAACGAACACTGAAGCTTTCTTT. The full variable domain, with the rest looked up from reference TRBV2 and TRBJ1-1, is EPEVTQTPSHQVTQMGQEVILRCVPISNHLYFYWYRQILGQKVEFLVSFYNNEISEKSEIFDDQFSVERPDGSNFTLKIRSTKLEDSAMYFCATGETNTEAFFGQGTRLTVV.

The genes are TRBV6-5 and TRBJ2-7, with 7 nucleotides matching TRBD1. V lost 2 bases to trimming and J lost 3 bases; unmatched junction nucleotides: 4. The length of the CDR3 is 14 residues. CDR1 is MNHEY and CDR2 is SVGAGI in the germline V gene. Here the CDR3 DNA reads TGTGCCAGCAGTTACGGGGACAGTCTCTACGAGCAGTACTTC. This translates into CASSYGDSLYEQYF.

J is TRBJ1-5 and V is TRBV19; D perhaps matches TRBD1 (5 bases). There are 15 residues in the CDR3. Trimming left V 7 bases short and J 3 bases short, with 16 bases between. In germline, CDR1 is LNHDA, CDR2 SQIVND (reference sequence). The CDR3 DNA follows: TGTGCCAGTAAATCGGGGCCAGGGTCCAATCAGCCCCAGCATTTT. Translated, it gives CASKSGPGSNQPQHF.

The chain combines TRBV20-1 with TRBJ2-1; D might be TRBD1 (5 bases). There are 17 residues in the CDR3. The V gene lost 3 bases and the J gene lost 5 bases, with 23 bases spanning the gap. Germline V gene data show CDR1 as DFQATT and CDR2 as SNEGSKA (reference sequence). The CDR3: CSASPLHFRGTNNEQFF. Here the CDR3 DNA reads TGCAGTGCTAGCCCCTTACACTTTAGGGGCACCAACAATGAGCAGTTCTTC.